This T cell receptor (beta chain) was captured in a study of blood T cell repertoires in COVID-19. Looking at the study overall: Samples representing acute and convalescent COVID-19 were sourced from the United States, Italy and Spain.

As originally analysed: Amplification with reference gene primers provided the estimates of nucleated cell counts. Generated by immunoSEQ multiplex PCR, the TCRdb table keeps only in-frame clones and is missing some. Clone size and the V and J calls come from that table; the DNA yielded D and trimming. This table holds some 15,000 clones, about nine tenths found once. Trimming took 3 bases from V and 6 from J, leaving 15 bases between them. The CDR3 totals 15 residues. Germline CDR1 and CDR2: MNHEY and SMNVEV (reference sequence). The V call is TRBV27, the J call TRBJ1-5, with a tentative D call TRBD1 (5 bases). Sequenced: peripheral blood. The TCR comes from a human donor in a cohort sampled during active COVID-19. CDR3 bases: TGTGCCAGCAGTTTGGGGGGGGAAGTGGGTCAGCCCCAGCATTTT. Its protein is CASSLGGEVGQPQHF.